These 31 T cell receptor beta chains were sequenced from one sample in a study of response to subunit inactivated influenza vaccine. A single record per CDR3 protein comes from TCRdb applying MiXCR to the RT-PCR reads. The sample lists about 650,000 distinct CDR3 sequences, approximately 14% occurring once. Sequenced here: PBMCs from blood, sampled 11 to 12 days after vaccination. The origin of the receptors is a man aged 50 to 60 who received an inactivated influenza vaccine.

This clonotype came up a few times. The chain has TRBV7-2 and TRBJ1-1; 7 nucleotides line up with TRBD1. Trimming at V came to 5 bases and at J to 4 bases, leaving 16 bases not matched to a gene. Looked up from germline, CDR1 is SGHTA and CDR2 is FQGNSA. The CDR3 loop spans 17 amino acids. CDR3 in amino acids: CASSQLRTGFRVTEAFF. CDR3 sequence (DNA): TGTGCCAGCAGCCAATTAAGGACAGGTTTCAGGGTCACTGAAGCTTTCTTT.

This clonotype has just a few counts. This chain links TRBV20-1 with TRBJ2-3; 9 bases agree with TRBD2. V gave up 4 bases and J gave up 7 bases; unmatched junction bases: 9. Germline V lookup: CDR1 DFQATT, CDR2 SNEGSKA (reference sequence). The CDR3 has 14 residues. The CDR3 here is CSATYGGRGNTQYF. The CDR3 DNA sequence: TGCAGTGCTACCTACGGCGGGAGGGGAAATACGCAGTATTTT.

This clonotype came up many times. The genes are TRBV4-3 and TRBJ2-7; 8 bases map to TRBD1. This CDR3 is 16 amino acids long. Germline V CDR1 and CDR2: LGHNA, YSLEER. V lost 0 bases to trimming and J lost 3 bases; unmatched junction nucleotides: 7. CDR3 sequence: CASSQDVGTGRYEQYF. The DNA for the CDR3 is TGCGCCAGCAGCCAAGATGTAGGGACAGGTCGCTACGAGCAGTACTTC.

The chain joins TRBV4-3 to TRBJ2-6; the D is unclear. Germline V lookup: CDR1 LGHNA, CDR2 YSLEER. Trimming left V 4 bases short and J 3 bases short, with 7 bases between. CDR3 length equals 14 residues. The CDR3 DNA sequence: TGCGCCAGCAGCCGAGCCTATGGGGCCAACGTCCTGACTTTC. Its translation is CASSRAYGANVLTF.

V is TRBV7-2 and J is TRBJ2-5, with D possibly being TRBD2 (5 bases). Trimming stripped 5 bases from V and 7 bases from J, with 20 bases between. Germline assignment: CDR1 SGHTA and CDR2 FQGNSA. The CDR3 totals 15 residues. The CDR3 here is CASSPTGSGFGTQYF. The CDR3 coding sequence is TGTGCCAGCAGCCCTACTGGTTCGGGATTTGGGACCCAGTACTTC. Supplemented by reference TRBV7-2 and TRBJ2-5, the full variable domain reads GAGVSQSPSNKVTEKGKDVELRCDPISGHTALYWYRQSLGQGLEFLIYFQGNSAPDKSGLPSDRFSAERTGGSVSTLTIQRTQQEDSAVYLCASSPTGSGFGTQYFGPGTRLLVL.

This clonotype has more than one count but fewer than ten. The gene calls are TRBV12-3 or TRBV12-4 and TRBJ2-7; D is unclear. This CDR3 region has 12 residues. Trimming took 6 bases from V and 5 from J, leaving 11 bases between them. The CDR3 bases are TGTGCCAGCAGCCGCACGGTGGACGAGCAGTACTTC. Protein product: CASSRTVDEQYF.

This rearrangement joins TRBV28 to TRBJ1-6, with unresolved D. The CDR3 is 12 amino acids. Germline CDR1 MDHEN, CDR2 SYDVKM. With 2 bases removed from V and 8 bases from J, the gap between germline ends came to 4 bases. In DNA, the CDR3 is TGTGCCAGCAGTTTAGTCGATTCACCCCTCCACTTT. Translating it yields CASSLVDSPLHF.

The chain uses TRBV12-3 or TRBV12-4 and TRBJ2-5, with TRBD1 matching 9 bases. Unmatched junction bases numbered 9, after V lost 5 bases and J lost 5 bases. CDR3 length: 15 residues. The DNA of the CDR3 is TGTGCCAGCAGTCCGGGACAGGGAAGGGTGGAGACCCAGTACTTC. Residues: CASSPGQGRVETQYF.

To note about this clonotype: A single base separates this from a much larger clone, so it may be a read error. This chain links TRBV12-3 or TRBV12-4 with TRBJ2-1; D is perhaps TRBD2 (6 bases). V was shortened by 3 bases and J by 7 bases, with 19 bases between the two germline ends. The CDR3 contains 16 residues. The CDR3 protein is CASSFRDSTLGNEQFF. CDR3 nucleotides: TGTGCCAGCAGTTTCCGGGACTCTACTCTGGGAAATGAGCAGTTCTTC.

This clonotype was seen more than once but under ten times. The CDR3 nucleotides are TGTGCCAGCAGTGAAGCGCTTCTAGACAGGAGTTCCTACGAGCAGTACTTC. Translation gives CASSEALLDRSSYEQYF. This chain links TRBV2 with TRBJ2-7, with a weak D call TRBD1 (6 bases). This CDR3 has 17 residues. V lost 0 bases, J lost 1 base, and 16 bases lay in between. Germline V gene data show CDR1 as SNHLY and CDR2 as FYNNEI.

The V and J genes are TRBV4-1 and TRBJ1-6; D perhaps matches TRBD1 (5 bases). Trimming removed 1 base at V and 11 bases at J, with 15 bases between. The CDR3 is 15 amino acids. CDR1 MGHRA and CDR2 YSYEKL come from the germline V gene. CDR3 sequence reads: CASSQVGLATTPLHF. The CDR3 nucleotides read TGCGCCAGCAGCCAAGTGGGACTTGCCACGACACCCCTCCACTTT.

This clonotype occurred many times. This chain connects TRBV7-9 to TRBJ2-5; the match to TRBD2 covers 12 bases. Germline CDR1 and CDR2: SEHNR and FQNEAQ (reference sequence). This CDR3 contains 16 residues. Trimming removed 5 bases from V and 2 bases from J; junction bases left unmatched: 6. As DNA, the CDR3 is TGTGCCAGCAGCGGTCTAGCGGGAGGGTTACAAGAGACCCAGTACTTC. Translated, it gives CASSGLAGGLQETQYF.

This clonotype was seen ten or more times. The genes are TRBV12-3 or TRBV12-4 and TRBJ1-6; D call uncertain. The CDR3 is 12 residues long. The V and J ends lost 2 bases and 9 bases respectively, with 5 bases between them. CDR3 loop: CASSLRASPLHF. CDR3 DNA sequence: TGTGCCAGCAGTTTACGGGCTTCACCCCTCCACTTT.

This clonotype showed up just a few times. The V gene is TRBV20-1, the J gene TRBJ2-5, with D unresolved. V was cut by 3 bases and J by 5 bases, with 16 bases left in between. CDR3 length: 14 residues. Germline CDR1 is DFQATT and CDR2 is SNEGSKA (reference sequence). The CDR3 nucleotides are TGCAGTGCTAGTTCCCTCGGGCATTGGGAGACCCAGTACTTC. This gives the protein CSASSLGHWETQYF.

The chain joins TRBV29-1 to TRBJ1-1; D gene uncertain. V was pared by 3 bases and J by 1 base, with 6 bases between. This CDR3 comprises 12 residues. Germline V gene data show CDR1 as SQVTM and CDR2 as ANQGSEA. DNA of the CDR3: TGCAGCGTTGAGCAGGCGAACACTGAAGCTTTCTTT. It translates to CSVEQANTEAFF.

Comments on this clonotype: One end of the junction varies from germline; a read error may be responsible. The chain employs TRBV7-2 and TRBJ1-5, with TRBD1 identical over 10 bases. The CDR3 extends over 15 amino acids. The germline V gene encodes CDR1 SGHTA and CDR2 FQGNSA. CDR3 protein: CASSRRQGANQPHHF. CDR3 DNA: TGTGCCAGCAGCCGCCGACAGGGGGCAAATCAGCCCCACCATTTT.

This chain links TRBV25-1 with TRBJ1-5, with a tentative D call TRBD1 (6 bases). Germline V gene lookup returns CDR1 MGHDK and CDR2 SYGVNS. The CDR3 contains 13 residues. Deletions cut 6 bases from V and 6 bases from J, with 12 bases between. CDR3: CASRGGGAQPQHF. The CDR3 coding sequence is TGTGCCAGCAGAGGGGGGGGGGCTCAGCCCCAGCATTTT.

This clonotype was counted at least ten times. The chain uses TRBV19 and TRBJ2-2, with 9 bases lining up with TRBD1. The CDR3 sequence is 16 residues long. CDR1 is LNHDA and CDR2 is SQIVND in the germline V gene (reference sequence). V shed 5 bases, J shed 2 bases, and the junction held 6 bases outside the gene matches. The CDR3 DNA follows: TGTGCCAGTAGTGCCACAGGGGGCATTAACACCGGGGAGCTGTTTTTT. Its protein is CASSATGGINTGELFF.

The CDR3 reads CASSPRAGNTEAFF. CDR3 coding DNA: TGTGCCAGCAGCCCACGGGCGGGGAACACTGAAGCTTTCTTT. The chain carries TRBV7-2 and TRBJ1-1, with D hard to call. V gave up 5 bases and J gave up 1 base, with 11 bases separating them. The CDR3 is 14 amino acids. Germline V gene lookup returns CDR1 SGHTA and CDR2 FQGNSA.

This chain uses TRBV20-1 with TRBJ2-7, with D maybe TRBD1 (6 bases). The CDR3 spans 11 residues. The V gene's germline CDR1 is DFQATT and CDR2 SNEGSKA (reference sequence). CDR3 amino acids: CSAPRGYEQYF. The CDR3 nucleotides are TGCAGCGCCCCCAGGGGCTACGAGCAGTACTTC.

This clonotype appeared a few times. This rearrangement joins TRBV12-3 or TRBV12-4 to TRBJ2-7; D gene unclear. V was clipped by 2 bases and J by 9 bases, with 20 bases between them. This CDR3 region has 15 residues. CDR3 bases: TGTGCCAGCAGTTTATCAGAACTTCCTGCGTCTCGGCAGTACTTC. Its translation is CASSLSELPASRQYF.

V gene TRBV7-9 combines with J gene TRBJ2-1; no firm D call. Germline CDR1 reads SEHNR; CDR2 reads FQNEAQ (reference sequence). V dropped 0 bases and J dropped 12 bases, with 15 bases sitting between them. This CDR3 region has 14 residues. CDR3 protein: CASSLATHGRRQFF. Written as DNA, the CDR3 is TGTGCCAGCAGCTTAGCGACCCATGGTCGGCGGCAGTTCTTC.

This clonotype was seen a few times. The chain couples TRBV9 to TRBJ2-2; the D is unclear. V dropped 6 bases and J dropped 2 bases, with 8 bases sitting between them. The CDR3 spans 13 residues. Germline V gene data show CDR1 as SGDLS and CDR2 as YYNGEE. The CDR3: CASTSVNTGELFF. CDR3 nucleotides: TGTGCCAGCACTTCAGTTAACACCGGGGAGCTGTTTTTT.

This clonotype was found a few times. V gene TRBV6-1 combines with J gene TRBJ2-3, with 9 nucleotides matching TRBD2. After removal of 10 bases from V and 1 base from J, the junction contained 6 bases not matched to a gene. Germline CDR1 and CDR2: MNHNS and SASEGT. The length of the CDR3 is 14 residues. The CDR3 reads CATHVAGGTDTQYF. In nucleotides, the CDR3 is TGTGCCACCCACGTAGCGGGGGGCACAGATACGCAGTATTTT.

This clonotype was detected a few times. The chain is built from TRBV29-1 and TRBJ1-1; 8 bases match TRBD1. J was trimmed by 4 bases and V by 4 bases; bases with no gene match: 8. This CDR3 has 14 residues. CDR1 is SQVTM, CDR2 ANQGSEA, per germline. The CDR3 is CSVGSQGAGTEAFF. CDR3 nucleotide sequence: TGCAGCGTTGGGTCTCAGGGGGCGGGCACTGAAGCTTTCTTT.

This clonotype was counted between two and nine times. This chain joins TRBV5-1 and TRBJ2-1, with D perhaps TRBD1 (5 bases). Germline assignment: CDR1 SGHRS and CDR2 YFSETQ. Trimming left V 1 base short and J 1 base short, with 15 bases between. The CDR3 contains 17 residues. This CDR3 reads CASSLNSGKESYNEQFF. The CDR3, as DNA: TGCGCCAGCAGCTTGAACTCAGGGAAGGAGTCCTACAATGAGCAGTTCTTC.

This chain uses TRBV25-1 with TRBJ2-1; D is tentatively TRBD1 or TRBD2 (6 bases each). The CDR3 contains 17 residues. Germline loops: CDR1 MGHDK, CDR2 SYGVNS. Trimming took 10 bases from V and 0 from J, leaving 22 bases between them. CDR3 DNA sequence: TGTGCCATCGAAGGAGGGGGTATAGGTGGCTCCTACAATGAGCAGTTCTTC. Residues: CAIEGGGIGGSYNEQFF.

V is TRBV14 and J is TRBJ2-2; 8 positions match TRBD1. J was trimmed by 4 bases and V by 2 bases; bases with no gene match: 0. Germline CDR1 is SGHDN and CDR2 is FVKESK. This CDR3 is built from 14 residues. The CDR3 coding sequence is TGTGCCAGCAGCCAACAGGGGGCCACCGGGGAGCTGTTTTTT. Amino acids: CASSQQGATGELFF.

The gene calls are TRBV28 and TRBJ2-7; possible D gene TRBD2, 5 bases. The germline CDR1 and CDR2 sequences are MDHEN and SYDVKM. V was shortened by 4 bases and J by 5 bases, with 18 bases between the two germline ends. The CDR3 contains 15 residues. The CDR3 nucleotides read TGTGCCAGCAGTTGGTCGGGGAACACAGCGGACGAGCAGTACTTC. It translates to CASSWSGNTADEQYF.

The chain is built from TRBV10-3 and TRBJ1-2; no clear D. Germline V gives CDR1 ENHRY, CDR2 SYGVKD. This CDR3 is built from 12 residues. V was cut by 10 bases and J by 4 bases, with 13 bases left in between. CDR3 nucleotide sequence: TGTGCCACCACGACCGATTTCTATGGCTACACCTTC. This gives the protein CATTTDFYGYTF.

V and J are TRBV6-2 or TRBV6-3 and TRBJ2-2; the match to TRBD2 covers 9 bases. After removal of 2 bases from V and 2 bases from J, the junction contained 12 bases not matched to a gene. Germline V lookup: CDR1 MNHEY, CDR2 SVGEGT. This CDR3 spans 19 amino acids. CDR3: CASSYLVGSGSPNTGELFF. CDR3 bases: TGTGCCAGCAGTTACCTCGTGGGTAGCGGGAGCCCAAACACCGGGGAGCTGTTTTTT.